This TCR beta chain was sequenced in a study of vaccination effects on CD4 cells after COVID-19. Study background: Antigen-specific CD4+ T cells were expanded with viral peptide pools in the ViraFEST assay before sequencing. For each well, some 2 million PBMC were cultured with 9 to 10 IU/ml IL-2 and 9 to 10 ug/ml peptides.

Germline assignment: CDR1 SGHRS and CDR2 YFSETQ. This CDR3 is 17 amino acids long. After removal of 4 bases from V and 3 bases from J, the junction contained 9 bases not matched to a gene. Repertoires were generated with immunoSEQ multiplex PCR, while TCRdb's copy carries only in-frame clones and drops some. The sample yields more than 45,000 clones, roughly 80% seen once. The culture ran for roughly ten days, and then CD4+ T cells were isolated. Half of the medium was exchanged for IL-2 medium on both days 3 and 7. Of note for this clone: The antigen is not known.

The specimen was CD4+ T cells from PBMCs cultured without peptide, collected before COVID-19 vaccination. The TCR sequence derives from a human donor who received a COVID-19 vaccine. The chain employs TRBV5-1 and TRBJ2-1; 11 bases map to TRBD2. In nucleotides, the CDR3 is TGCGCCAGCAGCACGGTACCGACTAGCGGGGTCTACAATGAGCAGTTCTTC. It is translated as CASSTVPTSGVYNEQFF.